This TCR beta chain stems from a study of vaccination and CD4 T cells after COVID-19 (dated by TCRdb to between 2021 and 2022). Background on the whole study: SARS-CoV-2 positivity had been established in the convalescent patients by nasal swab PCR, and mild disease was recorded in several of these patients and severe disease in one. In the convalescent cohort there were six males and four females, among whom were two Hispanic individuals, seven Caucasians, two Asians and one multiracial person. Each participant got two doses of either the Pfizer-BioNTech BNT162b2 vaccine (n=8) or the Moderna mRNA-1273 vaccine (n=2). Post-COVID blood samples from convalescent patients were collected a median of around 100 days after diagnosis, with a range of roughly 35 to 161 days. Post-vaccine blood samples were collected a median of approximately 77 days after the second vaccine dose, ranging from roughly 13 to 241 days. The cultures were stimulated with overlapping spike peptide pools from SARS-CoV-2 and from the common cold coronaviruses HCoV-NL63, HCoV-OC43 and HCoV-229E. Control cultures used a CEFX viral epitope pool as positive control, an HIV-1 Nef peptide pool as negative control, or no peptide. The spike-specific CD4+ TCR repertoire was compared before and after mRNA vaccination in approximately ten COVID-19 convalescent patients and several infection-naive healthy vaccine recipients.

Study-level results and caveats: Among convalescent patients, a median about 90% of the SARS-CoV-2-reactive clones seen after vaccination appeared only after vaccination, which suggests priming specific to the vaccine. An increase in the median number of SARS-CoV-2-reactive clonotypes from approximately 23 after infection to 38 after vaccination was observed, but the change was not found to be significant. The number of convalescent patients in the study was relatively small, and the study did not examine early timepoints following natural infection. Of the vaccine-specific clones in convalescent patients, 304 of 307, or nearly all, reacted only to SARS-CoV-2 spike and did not cross-react with common cold coronaviruses.

The CDR3 holds 16 amino acids from the cysteine to the phenylalanine. Here the CDR3 DNA is all that survives: 48 bases in frame from base 1. Trimmed from V: 3 bases; trimmed from J: 3 bases; junction bases lacking a gene match: 7. Looking up the germline V gene (reference sequence) yields CDR1 LNHDA and CDR2 SQIVND. The library was prepared using PCR. DNA from cultured CD4+ T cells underwent TCR sequencing with the Oncomine TCR Beta short-read assay at the Johns Hopkins FTIC core. The QIAamp micro DNA kit was used to extract genomic DNA from the cultured CD4+ T cells. Oncomine TCR Beta libraries from cultured CD4+ T cells were pooled using unique dual indexes and sequenced on an Illumina iSeq 100. As for the original processing: Non-productive sequences were removed, and CDR3s not starting with C, not ending with F or W, or shorter than 7 amino acids were discarded. The MANAFEST web application identified antigen-specific clonotypes by comparing peptide-stimulated wells against reference wells and other culture wells. An FDR below 0.05, an odds ratio above 5, and a productive frequency above 0.1% in at least two of three replicate wells were required for clones to be considered positive. Clonotypes that were significantly expanded in both SARS-CoV-2 spike wells and at least one common cold coronavirus spike condition were defined as cross-reactive. Using R version 3.6.1, CDR3 homology was evaluated through Levenshtein distances (stringdist) along with unrooted phylogenetic trees (ape). Through fastp at Q25 and MiXCR, TCRdb rebuilt clones from the public reads, retaining in-frame beta chains. CDR3 protein sequences are deduplicated, and each keeps its most common genes and DNA. The V and J calls shown here were made by TCRdb, not taken from the authors' results. This sample gives around 12,000 distinct CDR3 sequences in total; 45% to 55% of them show up just once. 20% to 25% of the sample lies in the top ten.

The intended sense of this specimen's treatment or condition label: approximately 11-day PBMC culture with coronavirus spike peptide pools or control peptides (ViraFEST assay). The ViraFEST assay, used in the study, expanded antigen-specific T cells with peptide pools and then identified the expanded clonotypes through TCR sequencing. The convalescent patients' positive SARS-CoV-2 PCR tests fell between March and December 2020, which was before the Alpha, Beta and Delta variants emerged in the United States. Approximately 2.1 million PBMCs per well were cultured in IMDM with roughly 5% human AB serum and approximately 10 IU/ml IL-2, plus 10 ug/ml peptide pools. On days 3 and 7, half of the culture medium was replaced with fresh IL-2-containing medium. After 10 days of culture, CD4+ T cells were isolated by negative selection with the EasySep CD4+ T cell isolation kit. Ficoll-Paque Plus gradient centrifugation was used to isolate PBMCs from whole blood, and the isolated PBMCs were then either used fresh or cryopreserved at -140C. Each culture condition was generally run in triplicate wells.

A note on this clonotype: Its antigen remains undetermined. No base quality information exists; no much larger clone differs at one position.

The sequenced material came from CD4+ T cells from blood, cultured in vitro. The V and J segments used are TRBV19 and TRBJ2-2; TRBD2 fits 7 bases in the junction. This clonotype was obtained from a human donor who had recovered from COVID-19. The CDR3 reads CASSIWGGMDTGELFF. The DNA sequence is as follows: TGTGCCAGTAGTATCTGGGGGGGGATGGACACCGGGGAGCTGTTTTTT.